Detailed here is one TCR beta chain. What it binds is not known. Sequencing was done directly on freshly isolated, uncultured memory T cells. CDR1 is SGHNT, CDR2 YYREEE, per germline (reference sequence). The CDR3 consists of 15 residues. Germline trimming cut 4 bases from V and 7 bases from J; bases unmatched to any gene: 13. The sample is drawn from a study of CD4 T cell repertoires in COVID-19. The overall study: After approximately 10 days of IL-2 expansion, CFSE-low cells were relabeled and restimulated with other coronavirus spikes. Regarding the study as a whole: Suggested intraclonal diversification: top SARS-CoV-2-reactive clonotypes appeared in two or three memory subsets. SARS-CoV and/or HKU1 spike cultures shared between 7 and 25% of SARS-CoV-2 clonotypes.

Here immunoSEQ multiplex PCR was the method, and the copy in TCRdb shows in-frame clones only, minus some. Of tens of thousands of clones listed, roughly 91% were seen once; the top ten hold around 0.63%. This chain links TRBV5-4 with TRBJ1-2, with 7 bases that match TRBD1. The source of this sequence is a human donor who had COVID-19. The sample consisted of central memory CD4+ T cells from blood, taken before the COVID-19 pandemic. The CDR3 spells CASSNRQGILVGYTF. The DNA for the CDR3 is TGTGCCAGCAGCAATAGACAGGGCATATTGGTTGGCTACACCTTC.